This T cell receptor beta chain was retrieved from a study of cytomegalovirus exposure and HLA in healthy donors. Across the whole study: The study's early data release held about 77 million unique TCRs from HLA-typed donors.

Study results and limitations: Relative to equally common others, HLA-associated TCR beta chains showed greater clonal expansion in a later analysis. Most subjects' HLA-A and HLA-B alleles were reportedly predicted from TCR beta sequences. Several of the most significant clusters appeared linked to common viral pathogens, based on a later analysis.

The CDR3 extends over 15 amino acids. Germline assignment: CDR1 SGHTA and CDR2 FQGNSA. Germline trimming cut 6 bases from V and 2 bases from J; bases unmatched to any gene: 9. This PCR relied on a set of 60 Vbeta primers and 13 Jbeta primers. The data were produced by immunoSEQ multiplex PCR, yet TCRdb's version contains in-frame clones alone and is incomplete. The sample lists some 120,000 clones, 74% seen once, with approximately 6% in the top ten. On this clone itself: What it binds is not known.

The source is a woman aged 50 to 65 in good health and CMV-seropositive. What was sequenced was PBMCs. V gene TRBV7-2 combines with J gene TRBJ2-7, with 8 positions matching TRBD1. The CDR3 reads CASRAGTGGPYEQYF. CDR3 coding DNA: TGTGCCAGCAGGGCCGGGACAGGTGGACCCTACGAGCAGTACTTC.